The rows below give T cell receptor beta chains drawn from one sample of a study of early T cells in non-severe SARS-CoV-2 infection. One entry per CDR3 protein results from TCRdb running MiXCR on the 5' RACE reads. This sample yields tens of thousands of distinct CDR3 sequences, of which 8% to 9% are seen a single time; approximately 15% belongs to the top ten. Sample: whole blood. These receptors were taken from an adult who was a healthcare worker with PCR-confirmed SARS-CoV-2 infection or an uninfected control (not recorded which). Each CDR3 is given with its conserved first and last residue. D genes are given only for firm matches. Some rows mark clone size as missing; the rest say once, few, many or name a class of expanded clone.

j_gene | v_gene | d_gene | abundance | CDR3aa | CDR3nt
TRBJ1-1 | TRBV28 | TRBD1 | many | CASSFVGQGPEAFF | TGTGCCAGCAGTTTTGTAGGACAGGGGCCTGAAGCTTTCTTT
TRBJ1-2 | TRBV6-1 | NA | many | CAHYSAVLDKNYGYTF | TGTGCCCATTACTCCGCAGTACTGGATAAAAACTATGGCTACACCTTC
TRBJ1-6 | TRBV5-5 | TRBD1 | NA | CASSSGQPNSPLHF | TGTGCCAGCAGCTCGGGACAGCCGAATTCACCCCTCCACTTT
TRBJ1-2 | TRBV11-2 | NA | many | CASSLGGFGQNNNYGYTF | TGTGCCAGCAGCTTAGGCGGTTTTGGGCAGAACAATAACTATGGCTACACCTTC
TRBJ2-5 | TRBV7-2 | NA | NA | CASSLVFRVETQYF | TGTGCCAGCAGCTTAGTTTTCAGGGTAGAGACCCAGTACTTC
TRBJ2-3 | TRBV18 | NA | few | CASSPVARGLTDTQYF | TGTGCCAGCTCACCCGTGGCGAGGGGCCTCACAGATACGCAGTATTTT
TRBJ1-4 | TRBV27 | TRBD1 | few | CASSPRQGRNEKLFF | TGTGCCAGCAGTCCGCGACAGGGGAGAAATGAAAAACTGTTTTTT
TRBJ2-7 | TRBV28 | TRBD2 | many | CASSSLSGSSYEQYF | TGTGCCAGCAGTTCGCTTAGCGGGAGCTCCTACGAGCAGTACTTC
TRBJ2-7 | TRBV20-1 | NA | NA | CSARDIQGYEQYF | TGCAGTGCTAGAGATATACAGGGCTACGAGCAGTACTTC
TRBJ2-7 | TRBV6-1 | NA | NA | CASSEVYSDYEQYF | TGTGCCAGCAGTGAAGTGTACTCCGACTACGAGCAGTACTTC
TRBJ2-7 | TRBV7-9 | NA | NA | CASSSGLLPSYEQYF | TGTGCCAGCAGCTCTGGACTGCTACCCTCCTACGAGCAGTACTTC
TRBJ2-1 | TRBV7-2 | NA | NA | CASSLGTVDEQFF | TGTGCCAGCAGCTTAGGAACAGTCGATGAGCAGTTCTTC
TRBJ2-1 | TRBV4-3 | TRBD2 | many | CASSQDPTSGPSGQFF | TGCGCCAGCAGCCAGGATCCGACTAGCGGTCCATCGGGGCAGTTCTTC
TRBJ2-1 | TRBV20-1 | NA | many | CSAGQGVVLFF | TGCAGTGCTGGACAAGGAGTGGTACTGTTCTTC
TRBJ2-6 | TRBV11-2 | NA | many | CASTLSFTGANVLTF | TGTGCCAGCACCCTTTCCTTCACTGGGGCCAACGTCCTGACTTTC
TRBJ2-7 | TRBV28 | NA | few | CASNRGPLLAEQYF | TGTGCCAGCAATCGGGGACCGCTTCTCGCCGAGCAGTACTTC
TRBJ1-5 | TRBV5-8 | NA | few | CASSSQGQPQHF | TGTGCCAGCAGCTCGCAGGGTCAGCCCCAGCATTTT
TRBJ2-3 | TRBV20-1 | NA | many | CSARVPPDTQYF | TGCAGTGCTAGAGTCCCCCCAGATACGCAGTATTTT
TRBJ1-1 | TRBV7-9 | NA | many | CASSLSRISNTEAFF | TGTGCCAGCAGCCTGAGCCGCATTTCGAACACTGAAGCTTTCTTT
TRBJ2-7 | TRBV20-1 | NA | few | CSVHPPGSYEQYF | TGCAGTGTCCACCCCCCAGGCTCCTACGAGCAGTACTTC
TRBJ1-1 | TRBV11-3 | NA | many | CASSLGRGGTEAFF | TGTGCCAGCAGTCTCGGGAGGGGGGGCACTGAAGCTTTCTTT
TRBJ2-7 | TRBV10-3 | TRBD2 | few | CAISAGLAVEQYF | TGTGCCATCAGTGCGGGACTAGCGGTCGAGCAGTACTTC
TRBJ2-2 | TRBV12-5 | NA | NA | CASGLEMTRGGTEELFF | TGTGCTAGTGGTTTGGAAATGACTAGAGGAGGCACCGAGGAGCTGTTTTTT